This T cell receptor beta chain comes out of a study of OX40 agonist ivuxolimab in advanced cancers. Across the study: Intravenous ivuxolimab at 0.01 to 10 mg/kg was given to patients every 2 weeks.

This CDR3 has 14 amino acids. Germline trimming cut 5 bases from V and 5 bases from J; bases unmatched to any gene: 8. Looked up from germline, CDR1 is SGHVS and CDR2 is FQNEAQ. The assay was immunoSEQ multiplex PCR, and TCRdb's table has in-frame clones only and misses some. The sample has about 73,000 clones, 90% seen once. In regard to this clone: Its antigen is not identified.

Points from the study as a whole: Both blood CD4+ and CD8+ T cells showed clonal growth by week 6 at 0.1 to 3.0 mg/kg. The work left the antigen specificity of expanded peripheral T cells undetermined.

Sequencing was performed on CD4+ or CD8+ T cells sorted from blood, taken in a trial of the OX40 agonist ivuxolimab. The chain links TRBV7-8 to TRBJ2-7, with 8 bases aligning to TRBD1. This receptor was obtained from an adult with an advanced solid tumor such as melanoma, head and neck, liver or kidney cancer. The chain's CDR3 is CASSNRQGYHEQYF. DNA of the CDR3: TGTGCCAGCAGCAACCGACAGGGGTATCACGAGCAGTACTTC.